This T cell receptor (beta chain) was identified during a study of shared clonotypes between healthy human individuals. Turning to the study itself: The study enrolled a couple of women and a few men aged 18 to 49.

General observations from the study: Clonotype sharing across a handful of donors was observed for roughly 5% of naive CD4 clonotypes. Non-shared clonotypes had lower generation probabilities than clonotypes shared by all four sorted-subset donors.

CDR1 and CDR2 from the germline V gene are MDHEN and SYDVKM. CDR3 length: 15 amino acids. V dropped 6 bases and J dropped 2 bases, with 14 bases sitting between them. As concerns this clone: Its antigen is undetermined.

Clones were sequenced by immunoSEQ multiplex PCR, and TCRdb holds only the in-frame ones, with some missing. The table lists approximately 1.9 million clones, 90% to 95% of them singletons. The naive CD8 population came from CD45RO-negative cells selected for CCR7, without terminally differentiated effector memory CD45RA+ cells. The chain is built from TRBV28 and TRBJ2-1; D gene ambiguous. This sequence was found in a man between 18 and 29 years old in good health. Some clones in this sample may be carry-over from other donors' samples. The material sequenced was naive CD8+ T cells from PBMCs. CDR3 bases: TGTGCCAGCAGACTCGACCGAGATCCCTACAATGAGCAGTTCTTC. Translating gives CASRLDRDPYNEQFF.